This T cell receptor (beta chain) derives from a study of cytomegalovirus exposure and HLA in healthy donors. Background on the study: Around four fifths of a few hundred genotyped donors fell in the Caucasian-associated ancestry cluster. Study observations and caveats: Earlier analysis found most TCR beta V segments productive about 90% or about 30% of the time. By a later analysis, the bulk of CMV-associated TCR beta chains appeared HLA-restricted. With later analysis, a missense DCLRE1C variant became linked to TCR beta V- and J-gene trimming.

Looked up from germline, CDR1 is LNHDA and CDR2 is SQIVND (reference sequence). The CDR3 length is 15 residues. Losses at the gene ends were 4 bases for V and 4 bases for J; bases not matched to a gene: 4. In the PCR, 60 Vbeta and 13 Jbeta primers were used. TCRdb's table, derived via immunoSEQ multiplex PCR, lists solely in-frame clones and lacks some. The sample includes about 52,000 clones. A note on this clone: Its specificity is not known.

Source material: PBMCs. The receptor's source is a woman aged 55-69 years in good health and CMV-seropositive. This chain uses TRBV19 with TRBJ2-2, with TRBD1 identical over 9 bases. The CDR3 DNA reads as TGTGCCAGTAGTACCGGGACAGGGCTCACCGGGGAGCTGTTTTTT. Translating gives CASSTGTGLTGELFF.